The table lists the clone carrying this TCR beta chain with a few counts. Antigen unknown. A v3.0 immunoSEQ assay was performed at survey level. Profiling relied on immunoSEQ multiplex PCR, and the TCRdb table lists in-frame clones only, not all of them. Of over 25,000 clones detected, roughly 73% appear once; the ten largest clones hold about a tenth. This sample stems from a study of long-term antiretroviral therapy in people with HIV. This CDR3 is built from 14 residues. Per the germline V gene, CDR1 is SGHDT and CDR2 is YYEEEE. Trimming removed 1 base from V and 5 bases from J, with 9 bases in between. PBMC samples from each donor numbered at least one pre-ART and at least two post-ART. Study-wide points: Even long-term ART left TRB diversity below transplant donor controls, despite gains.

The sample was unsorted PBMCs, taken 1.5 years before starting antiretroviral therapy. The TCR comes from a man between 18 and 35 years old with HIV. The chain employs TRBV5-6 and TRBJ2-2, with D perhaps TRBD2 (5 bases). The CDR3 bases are TGTGCCAGCAGCTTGTGGGAGAGAACCGGGGAGCTGTTTTTT. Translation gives CASSLWERTGELFF.